The 24 T cell receptor beta chains in this list originate from one sample, sequenced in a study of cytomegalovirus exposure and HLA in healthy donors. The primer mix had 60 Vbeta and 13 Jbeta primers. Profiled with immunoSEQ multiplex PCR; TCRdb holds only in-frame clones, not every one. The table has about 130,000 clones, 78% seen once. Input material: PBMCs. Receptors originate from a female donor in good health and CMV-seronegative.

This clone was recorded once. The chain recombines TRBV10-2 with TRBJ2-7; a possible D gene is TRBD2 (6 bases). The CDR3 is made up of 14 amino acids. Trimming shortened V by 6 bases and J by 2 bases, and 14 bases separated the two germline ends. Germline V lookup: CDR1 WSHSY, CDR2 SAAADI. The CDR3 DNA reads as TGCGCCAGCAGGGGCGGGCGGGAAGCCTACGAGCAGTACTTC. Its protein product is CASRGGREAYEQYF.

The chain has TRBV28 and TRBJ1-1; no firm D call. Trimming removed 6 bases from V and 1 base from J, with 6 bases in between. The CDR3 has 12 amino acids. Germline V lookup: CDR1 MDHEN, CDR2 SYDVKM. As DNA, the CDR3 is TGTGCCAGCAGCTCCTCGAACACTGAAGCTTTCTTT. Its translation is CASSSSNTEAFF.

J is TRBJ2-3 and V is TRBV19, with 8 bases that match TRBD2. Germline values: CDR1 LNHDA, CDR2 SQIVND (reference sequence). The CDR3 totals 15 residues. With 4 bases clipped from V and 3 bases from J, the junction kept 6 bases outside the gene matches. CDR3: CASSKIAGKTDTQYF. The CDR3 DNA is TGTGCCAGTAGTAAGATAGCGGGAAAGACAGATACGCAGTATTTT.

This clone was picked up one time. This rearrangement joins TRBV7-2 to TRBJ1-3; D is perhaps TRBD1 (6 bases). CDR1 is SGHTA and CDR2 is FQGNSA in the germline V gene. The CDR3 has 15 amino acids. The V and J ends lost 5 bases and 0 bases respectively, with 11 bases between them. The CDR3 nucleotides are TGTGCCAGCAGCCGACAGGCCCTCTCTGGAAACACCATATATTTT. Its translation: CASSRQALSGNTIYF.

CDR3 coding DNA: TGTGCCAGTCGAGCGGGAGAGGGACATGAGCAGTTCTTC. Translated, it gives CASRAGEGHEQFF. The chain joins TRBV6-6 to TRBJ2-1; TRBD2 matches 8 bases. Germline V gene lookup returns CDR1 MNHNY and CDR2 SVGAGI (reference sequence). This CDR3 is built from 13 residues. The trim removed 9 bases at V and 8 bases at J, leaving 9 bases unmatched.

V is TRBV5-4 and J is TRBJ2-3; 7 nucleotides agree with TRBD1. Germline CDR1 and CDR2: SGHNT and YYREEE (reference sequence). The CDR3 covers 15 residues. The ends lost 0 bases at V and 4 bases at J; junction bases unmatched: 5. The CDR3 region is CASSLGQGFPDTQYF. The CDR3 DNA follows: TGTGCCAGCAGCTTGGGACAGGGATTCCCAGATACGCAGTATTTT.

This clone has only one observation. V usage is TRBV6-4 and J usage is TRBJ1-5; tentatively, D is TRBD1 (5 bases). This CDR3 has 16 amino acids. CDR1 is MRHNA and CDR2 is SNTAGT in the germline V gene. V was cut by 2 bases and J by 1 base, with 12 bases left in between. CDR3 in DNA: TGTGCCAGCAGTGACAGGGCAGGGAAGAGCAATCAGCCCCAGCATTTT. It translates to CASSDRAGKSNQPQHF.

The table lists this clone with a few counts. Since no conserved phenylalanine or tryptophan closes the CDR3, a read error is the likely cause. The J gene is TRBJ2-7, the V gene TRBV6-4; TRBD2 agrees at 7 bases. V dropped 5 bases and J dropped 2; count of bases not matched to a gene: 9. Germline CDR1 reads MRHNA; CDR2 reads SNTAGT. The CDR3 has 15 residues. CDR3 region: CASSTPGLPAYEQYL. Here the CDR3 DNA reads TGTGCCAGCAGTACACCGGGACTACCAGCCTACGAGCAGTACCTC.

The chain has TRBV5-1 and TRBJ2-7; a possible D gene is TRBD2 (5 bases). Trimming cost V 0 bases and J 1 base, with 11 bases left between them. In germline, CDR1 is SGHRS, CDR2 YFSETQ. This CDR3 is built from 15 residues. CDR3: CASSLVAGGSYEQYF. The DNA for the CDR3 is TGCGCCAGCAGCTTGGTGGCAGGAGGATCCTACGAGCAGTACTTC.

The chain recombines TRBV4-3 with TRBJ2-1; 13 bases line up with TRBD2. The germline gives CDR1 LGHNA, CDR2 YSLEER. CDR3 length: 18 residues. V lost 1 base to trimming and J lost 8 bases; unmatched junction nucleotides: 11. The CDR3 loop is CASSQGAPGLAGYDEQFF. CDR3 DNA sequence: TGCGCCAGCAGCCAAGGGGCTCCGGGACTAGCGGGGTACGATGAGCAGTTCTTC.

This clone was counted once. The chain carries TRBV19 and TRBJ2-1, with D unclear. V was pared by 5 bases and J by 4 bases, with 9 bases between. Germline V gives CDR1 LNHDA, CDR2 SQIVND (reference sequence). This CDR3 comprises 13 residues. CDR3 loop: CASSRGSYNEQFF. The CDR3 DNA reads TGTGCCAGTAGTCGTGGCTCGTACAATGAGCAGTTCTTC.

This chain links TRBV7-2 with TRBJ2-7, with no clear D. Trimming took off 2 bases at V and 4 bases at J, with 12 bases between the two ends. Germline CDR1 is SGHTA and CDR2 is FQGNSA. The CDR3 sequence is 14 residues long. In nucleotides, the CDR3 is TGTGCCAGCAGCTTATTAACCCTAGGATACGAGCAGTACTTC. This translates into CASSLLTLGYEQYF.

The chain carries TRBV19 and TRBJ2-7; possibly TRBD1 for D (6 bases). Trimming shortened V by 3 bases and J by 5 bases, and 14 bases separated the two germline ends. The CDR3 has 14 residues. Germline loops: CDR1 LNHDA, CDR2 SQIVND (reference sequence). The CDR3 loop reads CASSMVGPGDEQYF. DNA for the CDR3: TGTGCCAGTAGTATGGTGGGGCCAGGGGACGAGCAGTACTTC.

The V call is TRBV19, the J call TRBJ2-7, with TRBD1 matching 9 bases. J gave up 5 bases and V 3 bases, and 11 bases lay outside the gene matches. CDR1 is LNHDA and CDR2 is SQIVND in the germline V gene (reference sequence). The CDR3 length is 16 residues. The CDR3 reads CASSIIPGQGSDEQYF. The CDR3 region has the DNA TGTGCCAGTAGTATCATTCCGGGACAGGGTTCGGACGAGCAGTACTTC.

The V gene is TRBV28, the J gene TRBJ1-2; 7 nucleotides align to TRBD1. V shed 5 bases and J 4 bases; nucleotides not matched to a gene: 7. The CDR3 runs to 14 residues. Germline V lookup: CDR1 MDHEN, CDR2 SYDVKM. The DNA for the CDR3 is TGTGCCAGCAGTCCCGGGACAGCCGGCTATGGCTACACCTTC. Protein product: CASSPGTAGYGYTF.

A single count supports this clone. This chain links TRBV4-1 with TRBJ1-5, with D perhaps TRBD1 (6 bases). The CDR3 contains 14 residues. Trimming stripped 3 bases from V and 7 bases from J, with 13 bases between. The germline V gene encodes CDR1 MGHRA and CDR2 YSYEKL. In nucleotides, the CDR3 is TGCGCCAGCAGCCATCTGGGGGCGGAACAGCCCCAGCATTTT. Protein product: CASSHLGAEQPQHF.

The CDR3 nucleotides are TGCGCCAGCATTGGGGACACCCAAGAGACCCAGTACTTC. Translating gives CASIGDTQETQYF. The V call is TRBV10-1, the J call TRBJ2-5, with D maybe TRBD1 (6 bases). This CDR3 contains 13 residues. Germline V gene data show CDR1 as WNHNN and CDR2 as SYGVQD (reference sequence). V lost 7 bases to trimming and J lost 1 base, with 10 bases between them.

The chain recombines TRBV10-3 with TRBJ2-7; D is ambiguous. In germline, CDR1 is ENHRY, CDR2 SYGVKD. Trimming left V 4 bases short and J 6 bases short, with 10 bases between. This CDR3 has 12 residues. This CDR3 is CAISGSNSEQYF. The CDR3 DNA is TGTGCCATCAGTGGTTCAAATAGCGAGCAGTACTTC.

The genes are TRBV28 and TRBJ2-4, with unresolved D. The V end was cut by 3 bases, the J end by 6 bases, with 3 bases between. Germline CDR1 MDHEN, CDR2 SYDVKM. CDR3 size: 11 residues. CDR3 sequence: CASSFLNIQYF. CDR3 coding DNA: TGTGCCAGCAGTTTTCTAAACATTCAGTACTTC.

The CDR3 protein is CASRLAGAGYNEQFF. The CDR3 DNA follows: TGTGCCAGCAGATTGGCTGGGGCAGGCTACAATGAGCAGTTCTTC. The genes are TRBV21-1 and TRBJ2-1; the table's D call TRBD1 went unverified against the DNA. TRBV21-1 is annotated as a pseudogene. The CDR3 has 15 amino acids.

The chain combines TRBV6-6 with TRBJ2-1, with 11 bases aligning to TRBD1. Germline CDR1 and CDR2: MNHNY and SVGAGI (reference sequence). This CDR3 contains 15 residues. V shed 4 bases, J shed 6 bases, and the junction held 5 bases outside the gene matches. The CDR3 region has the DNA TGTGCCAGCAGTTCGCCCGGGACAGGGGGCAATGAGCAGTTCTTC. This encodes CASSSPGTGGNEQFF.

V usage is TRBV28 and J usage is TRBJ2-7; D unresolved. The CDR3 is 13 residues long. Germline loops: CDR1 MDHEN, CDR2 SYDVKM. The V gene lost 0 bases and the J gene lost 4 bases, with 7 bases spanning the gap. This chain's CDR3 is CASSLWVGYEQYF. Written as DNA, the CDR3 is TGTGCCAGCAGTTTATGGGTCGGTTACGAGCAGTACTTC. Looking up the rest from reference TRBV28 and TRBJ2-7 gives the full variable domain: DVKVTQSSRYLVKRTGEKVFLECVQDMDHENMFWYRQDPGLGLRLIYFSYDVKMKEKGDIPEGYSVSREKKERFSLILESASTNQTSMYLCASSLWVGYEQYFGPGTRLTVT.

This sequence joins TRBV7-8 and TRBJ2-3; possible D gene TRBD2, 5 bases. The germline V gene has CDR1 SGHVS and CDR2 FQNEAQ. The V end was cut by 3 bases, the J end by 1 base, with 11 bases between. The CDR3 contains 15 residues. CDR3 coding DNA: TGTGCCAGCAGCTTCGGACTGGGTGGCACAGATACGCAGTATTTT. Its translation: CASSFGLGGTDTQYF. The complete variable domain, with remaining parts taken from reference TRBV7-8 and TRBJ2-3, reads GAGVSQSPRYKVAKRGQDVALRCDPISGHVSLFWYQQALGQGPEFLTYFQNEAQLDKSGLPSDRFFAERPEGSVSTLKIQRTQQEDSAVYLCASSFGLGGTDTQYFGPGTRLTVL.

The chain is built from TRBV10-3 and TRBJ2-2, with a weak D call TRBD2 (5 bases). Germline CDR1 and CDR2: ENHRY and SYGVKD. CDR3 length: 15 amino acids. V lost 3 bases and J 5 bases, leaving 13 bases between the germline ends. DNA for the CDR3: TGTGCCATCAGTGACCCGACCCCGGGGACCGGGGAGCTGTTTTTT. Protein product: CAISDPTPGTGELFF.